Sequencing of this TCR beta chain was carried out in a study of blood T cell repertoires in COVID-19. This CDR3 is built from 17 residues. Trimming cost V 4 bases and J 5 bases; bases outside gene matches: 8. CDR1 and CDR2 from the germline V gene are ENHRY and SYGVKD. Data came from immunoSEQ multiplex PCR; TCRdb stores just in-frame clones and leaves some out. The sample holds some 87,000 clones, around 80% seen once. The sample was peripheral blood. The receptor was derived from a man aged 45-65 years who had recovered from COVID-19. The chain has TRBV10-3 and TRBJ2-3; 14 bases align to TRBD2. CDR3 nucleotides: TGTGCCATCAGTGGAAGACTAGCGGGGGGGCAGGGAGATACGCAGTATTTT. This translates into CAISGRLAGGQGDTQYF.